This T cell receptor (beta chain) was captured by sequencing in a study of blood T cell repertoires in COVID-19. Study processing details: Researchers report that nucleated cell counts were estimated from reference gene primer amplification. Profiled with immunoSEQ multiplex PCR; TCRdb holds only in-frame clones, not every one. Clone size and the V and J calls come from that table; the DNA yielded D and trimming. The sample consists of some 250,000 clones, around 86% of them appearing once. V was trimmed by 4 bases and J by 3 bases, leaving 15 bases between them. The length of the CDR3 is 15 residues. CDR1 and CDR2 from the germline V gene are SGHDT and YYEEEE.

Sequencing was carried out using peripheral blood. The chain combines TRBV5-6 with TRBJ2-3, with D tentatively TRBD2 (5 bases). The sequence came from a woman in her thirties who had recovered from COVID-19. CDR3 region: CASSPLGPDTDTQYF. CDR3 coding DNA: TGTGCCAGCAGCCCACTAGGACCTGATACAGATACGCAGTATTTT. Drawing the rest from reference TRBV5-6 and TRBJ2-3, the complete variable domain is DAGVTQSPTHLIKTRGQQVTLRCSPKSGHDTVSWYQQALGQGPQFIFQYYEEEERQRGNFPDRFSGHQFPNYSSELNVNALLLGDSALYLCASSPLGPDTDTQYFGPGTRLTVL.